This T cell receptor (beta chain) is from a study of beta chain features in type 1 diabetes. For the study at large: Analysis included about 100 million sorted cells drawn from all samples.

The authors reverse transcribed all of the isolated RNA, so sequencing captured expressed TCRB transcripts. Data came from immunoSEQ multiplex PCR; TCRdb stores just in-frame clones and leaves some out. Altogether about 200,000 clones are present, 11% being singletons, with the ten largest covering less than 1.5%. The CDR3 has 11 amino acids. CDR1 and CDR2 from the germline V gene are SGHTS and YDEGEE. V dropped 5 bases and J dropped 4 bases, with 7 bases sitting between them. This clone has just a few counts. Its antigen is unknown. Points from the study as a whole: Researchers cautioned that cDNA sequencing could over-represent cells with high TCR expression. In patients and controls equally, PCR might favor templates that are shorter.

The V and J genes are TRBV5-8 and TRBJ2-7; no clear D. The TCR originated in a man between 18 and 29 years old in good health. The sequencing input was central memory CD4+ T cells from blood. CDR3 amino acids: CASRVRYEQYF. Here the CDR3 DNA reads TGTGCCAGCAGGGTGAGGTACGAGCAGTACTTC.